The text below deals with one TCR beta chain. The assay was immunoSEQ multiplex PCR, and TCRdb's table has in-frame clones only and misses some. The sample includes 500,000 to 600,000 clones, less than 90% of them seen just once. Germline lookup yields CDR1 SGHNT and CDR2 YENEEA. The CDR3 runs 14 residues. V shed 5 bases, J shed 7 bases, and the junction held 8 bases outside the gene matches. The sample is drawn from a study of blood T cell repertoires in COVID-19. Sequencing was carried out using peripheral blood. The clonotype comes from a woman aged 45-60 years with COVID-19, enrolled during active disease. V and J are TRBV11-3 and TRBJ2-1, with TRBD2 matching 7 bases. CDR3 DNA: TGTGCCAGCAGCCCTAGGAGGGAGGGGAATGAGCAGTTCTTC. It specifies CASSPRREGNEQFF.